The rows below give T cell receptor beta chains drawn from one sample of a study of vaccination and CD4 T cells after COVID-19. Their antigen targets remain unknown. TCRdb reprocessed the PCR reads via MiXCR and lists one record per CDR3 protein. There are roughly 13,000 distinct CDR3 sequences in the sample; approximately 35% occur only once, and about 12% lies in the top ten. Sequences were obtained from CD4+ T cells from blood, cultured in vitro. These receptors all stem from a human donor who had recovered from COVID-19. Each CDR3 is given with its conserved first and last residue. D genes are given only for firm matches. Part of the rows lack a size; the others show once, few, many or a class for expanded clones.

D gene,J gene,V gene,clone size,CDR3 DNA,CDR3 protein
-,TRBJ2-3,TRBV21-1,-,TGTGCCAGCAGCAATGATCGTAGCGCGAAAACCGGCCCAGATACGCAGTATTTT,CASSNDRSAKTGPDTQYF
TRBD2,TRBJ2-3,TRBV15,-,TGTGCCACCAGCAGTGCACCGGGACTAAGCACAGATACGCAGTATTTT,CATSSAPGLSTDTQYF
TRBD2,TRBJ2-2,TRBV4-3,-,TGCGCCAGTAGGGGGACATTGGGACTAGTCCCCACCGGGGAGCTGTTTTTT,CASRGTLGLVPTGELFF
-,TRBJ2-2,TRBV18,-,TGTGCCAGCTCACCACCGGGGAGGATTCAGAACACCGGGGAGCTGTTTTTT,CASSPPGRIQNTGELFF
-,TRBJ1-5,TRBV29-1,-,TGCAGCGTTGGTACAGAACAGCCCCAGCATTTT,CSVGTEQPQHF
-,TRBJ1-6,TRBV6-1,-,TGTGCCAGCAGTAAACAAGGAGCTAGGGCCCTCCACTTT,CASSKQGARALHF
-,TRBJ1-4,TRBV15,once,TGTGCCACCAGCAGAGATCTGGGGGTGTGGGAAAAACTGTTTTTT,CATSRDLGVWEKLFF
-,TRBJ2-3,TRBV16,-,TGTGCCAGCAGCCAATTGGTTGCAGATACGCAGTATTTT,CASSQLVADTQYF
TRBD2,TRBJ2-1,TRBV7-8,-,TGTGCCAGCACCCTAAGCGGGAGCGGGCGCTACAATGAGCAGTTCTTC,CASTLSGSGRYNEQFF
-,TRBJ2-2,TRBV18,-,TGTGCCAGCTCACCACGACCAGGCGCGGCCGGGGAGCTGTTTTTT,CASSPRPGAAGELFF
-,TRBJ2-7,TRBV30,-,TGTGCCTGGAGACCCACCTTCTACGAGCAGTACTTC,CAWRPTFYEQYF
-,TRBJ1-2,TRBV28,few,TGTGCCAGCAGTTTAGTTACACGGGGGGGCCCATATGGAGGCTACACCTTC,CASSLVTRGGPYGGYTF
TRBD1,TRBJ2-3,TRBV24-1,few,TGTGCCACCAGTGATCCCCTGACAGGGGCTGACACAGATACGCAGTATTTT,CATSDPLTGADTDTQYF
TRBD1,TRBJ2-1,TRBV15,-,TGTGCCACCAGCAGGGATCCGGGACAGGGATTCAATGAGCAGTTCTTC,CATSRDPGQGFNEQFF
-,TRBJ1-1,TRBV5-6,-,TGTGCCAGCAGCGTTTCGGGACAACTTATTGAAGCTTTCTTT,CASSVSGQLIEAFF
TRBD2,TRBJ2-2,TRBV6-1,few,TGTGCCAGCGGGAGGGCAACTCCTACGAACACCGGGGAGCTGTTTTTT,CASGRATPTNTGELFF
-,TRBJ2-7,TRBV20-1,few,TGCAGTGCTAGAGAGTCACGGTCCTACGAGCAGTACTTC,CSARESRSYEQYF
-,TRBJ1-1,TRBV20-1,-,TGCAGTGCTAGAGGTGTTCAGTTGAGGGCGCCTGAAGCTTTCTTT,CSARGVQLRAPEAFF
-,TRBJ2-5,TRBV19,-,TGTGCCAGTAGTTTAGCCGGAGGGACAGCGAGCCAAGAGACCCAGTACTTC,CASSLAGGTASQETQYF
-,TRBJ1-3,TRBV11-1,few,TGTGCCAGCAGAAAAGGGACGTACCTAACTGGAAACACCATATATTTT,CASRKGTYLTGNTIYF
-,TRBJ2-4,TRBV27,-,TGTGCCAGCAAATTACTGCCAAGGTCCGGTGTGCAGTACTTC,CASKLLPRSGVQYF
TRBD2,TRBJ2-7,TRBV12-3/TRBV12-4,-,TGTGCCAGCAGTACACGGACTAGCGGAGACTACGAGCAGTACTTC,CASSTRTSGDYEQYF
TRBD2,TRBJ2-7,TRBV7-3,-,TGTGCCAGCAGCTCCACTAGCGGCGAGCAGTACTTC,CASSSTSGEQYF
TRBD1,TRBJ1-2,TRBV18,-,TGTGCCAGCTCAACAGTACAGGGGACGTATGGCTACACCTTC,CASSTVQGTYGYTF
-,TRBJ2-1,TRBV2,-,TGTGCCAGCAGTGAAGACCAAATTGGTGGCAATGAGCAGTTCTTC,CASSEDQIGGNEQFF
-,TRBJ2-5,TRBV10-3,few,TGTGCCATCAGTGAAGTGGCGGGGCAAGAGACCCAGTACTTC,CAISEVAGQETQYF
TRBD2,TRBJ2-1,TRBV5-1,-,TGCGCCAGCAGCCCGGGACTAGAGGCGGGTGAGCAGTTCTTC,CASSPGLEAGEQFF
-,TRBJ2-7,TRBV7-9,-,TGTGCCAGCAGCCCCCGAGGGGGGTACGAGCAGTACTTC,CASSPRGGYEQYF
-,TRBJ1-6,TRBV2,-,TGTGCCAGCAGTGAGTGGAGCAGGGTACCCTCACCCCTCCACTTT,CASSEWSRVPSPLHF